Listed here are 20 T cell receptor beta chains from one sample, sequenced in a study of blood T cell repertoires in COVID-19. Assay used: immunoSEQ multiplex PCR; TCRdb lists only in-frame clones, some missing. The table shows some 230,000 clones, with approximately 80% occurring only once. Sample: peripheral blood. These receptors were collected from a woman aged 55-70 years who had recovered from COVID-19.

This clone came up a few times. The rearrangement uses TRBV5-1 and TRBJ1-1; the D gene is possibly TRBD1 (6 bases). The CDR3 extends over 14 amino acids. Trimming took 2 bases from V and 1 from J, leaving 9 bases between them. Germline V gives CDR1 SGHRS, CDR2 YFSETQ. The CDR3 here is CASSLQGPNTEAFF. DNA for the CDR3: TGCGCCAGCAGCTTACAGGGCCCGAACACTGAAGCTTTCTTT. Full variable domain (missing parts from reference TRBV5-1 and TRBJ1-1): KAGVTQTPRYLIKTRGQQVTLSCSPISGHRSVSWYQQTPGQGLQFLFEYFSETQRNKGNFPGRFSGRQFSNSRSEMNVSTLELGDSALYLCASSLQGPNTEAFFGQGTRLTVV.

The J gene is TRBJ1-2, the V gene TRBV6-4; D call uncertain. Germline V CDR1 and CDR2: MRHNA, SNTAGT. V shed 3 bases and J shed 7 bases, with 12 bases lying between them. The CDR3 contains 13 residues. CDR3 nucleotides: TGTGCCAGCAGTGATAGTGGACTGGGTGGCTACACCTTC. Translation: CASSDSGLGGYTF.

This chain joins TRBV12-5 and TRBJ2-3; D remains unclear. The V gene lost 1 base and the J gene lost 4 bases, with 9 bases spanning the gap. The CDR3 runs to 14 residues. Looked up from germline, CDR1 is LGHNT and CDR2 is FRNRAP. CDR3 loop: CASGLDRLADTQYF. For the CDR3, the DNA is TGTGCTAGTGGTTTGGATCGGTTGGCAGATACGCAGTATTTT.

This chain links TRBV6-1 with TRBJ1-2; D may be TRBD1 (6 bases). This CDR3 has 14 residues. The V end lost 3 bases, the J end lost 3 bases, and 11 bases lay between the germline ends. Per germline, CDR1 MNHNS and CDR2 SASEGT. CDR3 in amino acids: CASSDDRSYYGYTF. The CDR3 DNA follows: TGTGCCAGCAGTGACGACAGGTCTTACTATGGCTACACCTTC.

The chain employs TRBV7-2 and TRBJ2-3, with 7 bases that match TRBD1. CDR3 size: 14 residues. The junction had 2 bases not matched to a gene; V was cut back by 1 base and J by 4 bases. CDR1 and CDR2 from the germline V gene are SGHTA and FQGNSA. In nucleotides, the CDR3 is TGTGCCAGCAGCTTAGGGACAGGACCAGATACGCAGTATTTT. Encoded protein: CASSLGTGPDTQYF.

V usage is TRBV12-5 and J usage is TRBJ2-5; D is unclear. The CDR3 runs 15 residues. Germline CDR1 LGHNT, CDR2 FRNRAP. V lost 6 bases and J 0 bases, leaving 14 bases between the germline ends. The CDR3 DNA reads as TGTGCTAGTGGCCGTTACGTAGAGTACCAAGAGACCCAGTACTTC. Translating it yields CASGRYVEYQETQYF.

The chain couples TRBV5-1 to TRBJ2-7, with 7 bases aligning to TRBD2. Trimming at V came to 0 bases and at J to 2 bases, leaving 2 bases not matched to a gene. CDR1 and CDR2 from the germline V gene are SGHRS and YFSETQ. CDR3 length: 14 residues. The CDR3, as DNA: TGCGCCAGCAGCTTGGGACTAGCTACCTACGAGCAGTACTTC. Translating gives CASSLGLATYEQYF.

The DNA of the CDR3 is TGTGCCAGCAGCTTAGAGAGGTCTAGCGCGCCCACAGATACGCAGTATTTT. Protein product: CASSLERSSAPTDTQYF. The genes are TRBV7-2 and TRBJ2-3; a possible D gene is TRBD2 (6 bases). Trimming pared 1 base from V and 2 bases from J, leaving 16 bases between. Germline V gives CDR1 SGHTA, CDR2 FQGNSA. This CDR3 comprises 17 residues.

This rearrangement joins TRBV3-1 (or the pseudogene TRBV3-2) to TRBJ2-7; 8 bases match TRBD2. The CDR3 is 16 residues long. Germline values: CDR1 LGHDT, CDR2 YNNKEL (reference sequence). V shed 2 bases and J 3 bases; nucleotides not matched to a gene: 9. The CDR3 protein is CASSQRGGGKDYEQYF. CDR3 sequence (DNA): TGTGCCAGCAGCCAACGGGGCGGGGGGAAAGACTACGAGCAGTACTTC.

This clone was seen a single time. The rearrangement uses TRBV7-9 and TRBJ1-2; D gene ambiguous. The V end was cut by 6 bases, the J end by 2 bases, with 10 bases between. This CDR3 contains 13 residues. CDR1 SEHNR and CDR2 FQNEAQ come from the germline V gene (reference sequence). CDR3 residues: CASSLQPNYGYTF. The CDR3 DNA follows: TGTGCCAGCAGTCTACAGCCAAACTATGGCTACACCTTC. Combining the CDR3 with reference TRBV7-9 and TRBJ1-2 gives the whole variable domain DTGVSQNPRHKITKRGQNVTFRCDPISEHNRLYWYRQTLGQGPEFLTYFQNEAQLEKSRLLSDRFSAERPKGSFSTLEIQRTEQGDSAMYLCASSLQPNYGYTFGSGTRLTVV.

There are a few counts of this clone. The V call is TRBV6-2 or TRBV6-3, the J call TRBJ1-1; 10 nucleotides align to TRBD1. Germline V gene sequence: CDR1 MNHEY, CDR2 SVGEGT. J gave up 5 bases and V 2 bases, and 8 bases lay outside the gene matches. The CDR3 sequence is 16 residues long. The CDR3 protein is CASSYPTGGARTEAFF. The CDR3 nucleotides read TGTGCCAGCAGTTACCCGACAGGGGGCGCGAGAACTGAAGCTTTCTTT.

The V gene is TRBV19, the J gene TRBJ1-2; no firm D call. Trimming removed 0 bases from V and 3 bases from J, with 11 bases in between. Germline V lookup: CDR1 LNHDA, CDR2 SQIVND (reference sequence). The CDR3 spans 15 residues. The CDR3 sequence: CASSIDLRFYYGYTF. The CDR3 bases are TGTGCCAGTAGTATAGATTTACGGTTTTACTATGGCTACACCTTC.

This rearrangement joins TRBV3-1 (or the pseudogene TRBV3-2) to TRBJ1-2; no firm D call. V lost 3 bases and J lost 8, with 16 bases in between. Germline CDR1 is LGHDT and CDR2 is YNNKEL (reference sequence). CDR3 length: 14 amino acids. The CDR3 region has the DNA TGTGCCAGCAGCCACCCTTTCCTCGTAGTGGGCTACACCTTC. Its protein product is CASSHPFLVVGYTF.

For the CDR3, the DNA is TGTGCCAGCAGCCAACACAGGGTGGGTGGCTACACCTTC. Residues: CASSQHRVGGYTF. The rearrangement uses TRBV3-1 (or the pseudogene TRBV3-2) and TRBJ1-2; tentatively, D is TRBD1 (6 bases). The CDR3 is 13 amino acids. Between the trimmed V and J ends, which lost 2 bases and 7 bases, there was a span of 11 bases. CDR1 is LGHDT, CDR2 YNNKEL, per germline (reference sequence).

The rearrangement uses TRBV7-3 and TRBJ2-1; 13 nucleotides match TRBD2. CDR1 and CDR2 (germline): SGHTA, FQGTGA. The CDR3 is 15 amino acids. Unmatched junction bases numbered 3, after V lost 5 bases and J lost 5 bases. CDR3 amino acids: CASSTSGGADNEQFF. In nucleotides, the CDR3 is TGTGCCAGCAGCACTAGCGGGGGGGCCGACAATGAGCAGTTCTTC. The full variable domain, completed using reference TRBV7-3 and TRBJ2-1, is GAGVSQTPSNKVTEKGKYVELRCDPISGHTALYWYRQSLGQGPEFLIYFQGTGAADDSGLPNDRFFAVRPEGSVSTLKIQRTERGDSAVYLCASSTSGGADNEQFFGPGTRLTVL.

This clone was seen a handful of times. The rearrangement joins TRBV12-3 or TRBV12-4 to TRBJ2-7, with D possibly TRBD1 on 7 matching bases. V was shortened by 6 bases and J by 2 bases, with 11 bases between the two germline ends. This CDR3 is built from 13 residues. The CDR3 here is CASSGGQPYEQYF. The CDR3 coding sequence is TGTGCCAGCAGCGGGGGACAGCCCTACGAGCAGTACTTC.

The rearrangement uses TRBV5-1 and TRBJ2-5, with 8 nucleotides matching TRBD2. CDR3 size: 17 residues. CDR1 and CDR2 (germline): SGHRS, YFSETQ. The V gene end was trimmed by 0 bases and the J gene end by 5 bases; junction bases not matched to a gene: 12. CDR3: CASSLVLAGTEAETQYF. The CDR3 coding sequence is TGCGCCAGCAGCTTGGTTTTAGCGGGAACTGAGGCGGAGACCCAGTACTTC.

This clone appeared a single time. The J gene is TRBJ2-5, the V gene TRBV7-8; 11 bases fit TRBD2. CDR1 and CDR2 from the germline V gene are SGHVS and FQNEAQ. The V and J ends lost 3 bases and 0 bases, in that order; junction bases with no gene match: 12. The CDR3 totals 19 residues. This CDR3 is CASSFRRLAGGLYQETQYF. Written as DNA, the CDR3 is TGTGCCAGCAGCTTTCGCCGGCTAGCGGGGGGCCTGTACCAAGAGACCCAGTACTTC.

V and J are TRBV19 and TRBJ2-1, with TRBD2 matching 10 bases. The CDR3 consists of 14 residues. Germline CDR1 LNHDA, CDR2 SQIVND (reference sequence). The junction had 5 bases not matched to a gene; V was cut back by 6 bases and J by 6 bases. The CDR3 region has the DNA TGTGCCAGTAGGGCTAGCGGGGGATTCAATGAGCAGTTCTTC. Its translation: CASRASGGFNEQFF.

CDR3 nucleotide sequence: TGCGCCAGCAGCTTGGCCGCCAGCAGGTGGGCTGAAGCTTTCTTT. Amino acids: CASSLAASRWAEAFF. This chain joins TRBV5-1 and TRBJ1-1; D uncertain. Germline CDR1 reads SGHRS; CDR2 reads YFSETQ. The CDR3 spans 15 residues. Between the trimmed V and J ends, which lost 0 bases and 6 bases, there was a span of 15 bases.